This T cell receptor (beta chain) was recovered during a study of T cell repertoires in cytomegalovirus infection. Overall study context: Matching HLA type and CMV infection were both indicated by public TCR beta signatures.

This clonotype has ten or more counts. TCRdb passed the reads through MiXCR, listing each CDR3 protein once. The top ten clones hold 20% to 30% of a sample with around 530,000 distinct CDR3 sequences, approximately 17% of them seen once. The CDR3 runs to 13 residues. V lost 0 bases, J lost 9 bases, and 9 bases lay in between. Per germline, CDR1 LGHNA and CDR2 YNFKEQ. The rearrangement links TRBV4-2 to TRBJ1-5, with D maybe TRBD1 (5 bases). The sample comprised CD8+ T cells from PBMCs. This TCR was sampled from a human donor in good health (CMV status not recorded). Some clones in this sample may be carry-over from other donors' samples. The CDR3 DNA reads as TGTGCCAGCAGCCAAGAAGGGGCAGGGCCCCAGCATTTT. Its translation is CASSQEGAGPQHF.